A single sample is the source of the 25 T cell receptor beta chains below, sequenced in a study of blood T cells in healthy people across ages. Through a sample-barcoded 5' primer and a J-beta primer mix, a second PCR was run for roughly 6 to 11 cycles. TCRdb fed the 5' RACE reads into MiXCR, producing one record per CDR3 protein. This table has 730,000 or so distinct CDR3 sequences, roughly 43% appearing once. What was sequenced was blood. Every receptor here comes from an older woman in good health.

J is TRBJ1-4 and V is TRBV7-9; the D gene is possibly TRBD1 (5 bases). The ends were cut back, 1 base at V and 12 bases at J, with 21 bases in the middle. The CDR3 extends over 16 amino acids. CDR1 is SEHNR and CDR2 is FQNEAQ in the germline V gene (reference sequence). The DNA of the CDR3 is TGTGCCAGCAGCTTAGTTACACAGGCCGCCGGCGGGGAACTGTTTTTT. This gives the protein CASSLVTQAAGGELFF.

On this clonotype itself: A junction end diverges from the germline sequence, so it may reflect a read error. The CDR3 region is CASSLAPRETQYF. Here the CDR3 DNA reads TGTGCTAGCAGCTTAGCGCCCCGAGAGACCCAGTACTTC. This chain joins TRBV7-7 and TRBJ2-5; tentatively, D is TRBD2 (5 bases). The CDR3 is 13 residues long. Germline-derived CDR1 and CDR2 are SSHAT and FNYEAQ (reference sequence).

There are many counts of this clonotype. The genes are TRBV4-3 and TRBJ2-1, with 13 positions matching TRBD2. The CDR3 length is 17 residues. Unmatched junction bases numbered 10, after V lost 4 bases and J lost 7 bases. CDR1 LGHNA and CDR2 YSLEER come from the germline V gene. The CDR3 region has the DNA TGCGCCAGCAGCCCCGGTCGGACTAGCGGGAGTGGGAATGAGCAGTTCTTC. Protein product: CASSPGRTSGSGNEQFF.

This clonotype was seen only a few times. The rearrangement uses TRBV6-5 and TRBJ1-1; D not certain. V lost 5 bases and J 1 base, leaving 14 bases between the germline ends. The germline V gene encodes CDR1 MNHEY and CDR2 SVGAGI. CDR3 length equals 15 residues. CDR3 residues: CASSNAWDRNTEAFF. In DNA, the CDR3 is TGTGCCAGCAGTAACGCCTGGGATCGGAACACTGAAGCTTTCTTT.

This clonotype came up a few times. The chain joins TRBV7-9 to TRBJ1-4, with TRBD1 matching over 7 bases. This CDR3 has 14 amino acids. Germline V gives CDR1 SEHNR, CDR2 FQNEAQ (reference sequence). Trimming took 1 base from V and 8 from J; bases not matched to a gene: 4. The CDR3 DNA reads TGTGCCAGCAGCTTAGTTGGGGGACAGGAAAAACTGTTTTTT. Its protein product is CASSLVGGQEKLFF.

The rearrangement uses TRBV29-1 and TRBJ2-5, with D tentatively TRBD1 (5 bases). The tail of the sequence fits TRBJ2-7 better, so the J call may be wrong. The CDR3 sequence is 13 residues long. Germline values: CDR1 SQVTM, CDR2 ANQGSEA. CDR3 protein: CSAVREVMGEQYF. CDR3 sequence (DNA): TGCAGCGCTGTCAGGGAAGTCATGGGCGAGCAGTACTTC.

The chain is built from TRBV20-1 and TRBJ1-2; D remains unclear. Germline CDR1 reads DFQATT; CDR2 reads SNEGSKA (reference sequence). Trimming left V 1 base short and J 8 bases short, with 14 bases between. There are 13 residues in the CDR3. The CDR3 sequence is CSARVERVGGYTF. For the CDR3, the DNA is TGCAGTGCTAGAGTAGAAAGGGTGGGGGGCTACACCTTC.

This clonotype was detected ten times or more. The CDR3 sequence: CASSLQPHGYEQYF. The CDR3 DNA reads as TGTGCCAGCAGCCTACAACCCCACGGGTACGAGCAGTACTTC. The chain combines TRBV7-2 with TRBJ2-7; D is unresolved. Trimming left V 5 bases short and J 4 bases short, with 15 bases between. CDR1 is SGHTA and CDR2 is FQGNSA in the germline V gene. The CDR3 runs to 14 residues.

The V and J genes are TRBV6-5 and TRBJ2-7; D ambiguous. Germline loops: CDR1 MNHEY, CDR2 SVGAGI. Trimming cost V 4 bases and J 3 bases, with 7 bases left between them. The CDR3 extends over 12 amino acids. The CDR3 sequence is CASSSQVYEQYF. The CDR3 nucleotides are TGTGCCAGCAGTTCGCAGGTCTACGAGCAGTACTTC.

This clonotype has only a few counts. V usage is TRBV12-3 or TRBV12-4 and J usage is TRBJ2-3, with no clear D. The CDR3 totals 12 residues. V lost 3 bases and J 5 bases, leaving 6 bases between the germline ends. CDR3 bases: TGTGCCAGCAGTTTTCGCGGAGATACGCAGTATTTT. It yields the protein CASSFRGDTQYF.

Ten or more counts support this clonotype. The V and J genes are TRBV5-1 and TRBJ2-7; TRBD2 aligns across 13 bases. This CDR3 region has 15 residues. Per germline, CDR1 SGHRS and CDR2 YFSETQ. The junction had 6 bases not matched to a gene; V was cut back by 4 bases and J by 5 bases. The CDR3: CASSLGTSGTDEQYF. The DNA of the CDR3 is TGCGCCAGCAGCCTAGGGACTAGCGGGACGGACGAGCAGTACTTC.

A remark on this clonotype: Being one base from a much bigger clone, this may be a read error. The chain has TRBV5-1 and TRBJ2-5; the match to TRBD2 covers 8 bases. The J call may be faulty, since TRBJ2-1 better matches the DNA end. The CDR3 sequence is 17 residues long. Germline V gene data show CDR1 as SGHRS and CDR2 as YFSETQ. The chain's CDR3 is CASSSTPGGAYQETQFF. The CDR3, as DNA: TGCGCCAGCAGCTCAACCCCGGGGGGGGCCTACCAAGAGACCCAGTTCTTC.

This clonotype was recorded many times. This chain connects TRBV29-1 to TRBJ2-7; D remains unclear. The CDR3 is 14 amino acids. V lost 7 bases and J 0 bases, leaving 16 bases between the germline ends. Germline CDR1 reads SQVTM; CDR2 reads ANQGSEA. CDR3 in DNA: TGCAGCGCCAAAGGAGACATCCTCTCCTACGAGCAGTACTTC. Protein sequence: CSAKGDILSYEQYF.

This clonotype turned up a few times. CDR3 sequence reads: CAIRDSVANTGELFF. CDR3 DNA sequence: TGTGCCATCAGAGACAGTGTAGCGAACACCGGGGAGCTGTTTTTT. This sequence joins TRBV10-3 and TRBJ2-2; possibly TRBD1 for D (5 bases). This CDR3 contains 15 residues. Germline loops: CDR1 ENHRY, CDR2 SYGVKD. Trimming took 6 bases from V and 0 from J, leaving 11 bases between them.

Here the CDR3 reads CASSLGNRGLVNYEQYF. The CDR3 DNA sequence: TGTGCCAGCAGTTTAGGCAACAGGGGGCTTGTCAATTACGAGCAGTACTTC. J is TRBJ2-7 and V is TRBV28, with 9 bases that match TRBD1. The CDR3 spans 17 residues. CDR1 and CDR2 (germline): MDHEN, SYDVKM. V dropped 2 bases and J dropped 4; count of bases not matched to a gene: 12.

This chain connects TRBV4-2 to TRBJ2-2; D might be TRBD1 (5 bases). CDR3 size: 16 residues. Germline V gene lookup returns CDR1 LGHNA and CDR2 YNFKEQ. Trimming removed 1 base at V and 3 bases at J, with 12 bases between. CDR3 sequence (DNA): TGTGCCAGCAGCCAAGGTGGGGCCTCGGACACCGGGGAGCTGTTTTTT. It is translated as CASSQGGASDTGELFF.

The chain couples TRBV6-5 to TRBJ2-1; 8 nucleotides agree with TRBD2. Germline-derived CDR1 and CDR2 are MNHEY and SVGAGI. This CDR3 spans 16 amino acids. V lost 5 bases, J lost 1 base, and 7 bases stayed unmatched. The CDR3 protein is CASSRSGSGSYNEQFF. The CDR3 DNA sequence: TGTGCCAGCAGTAGGAGCGGGAGTGGGTCCTACAATGAGCAGTTCTTC.

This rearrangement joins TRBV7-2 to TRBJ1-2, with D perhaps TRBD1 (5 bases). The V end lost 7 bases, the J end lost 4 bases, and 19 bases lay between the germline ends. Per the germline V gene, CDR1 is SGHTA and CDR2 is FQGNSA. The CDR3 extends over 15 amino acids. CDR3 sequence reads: CASTMGNRGFYGYTF. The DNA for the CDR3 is TGTGCCAGCACCATGGGGAACCGGGGGTTCTATGGCTACACCTTC.

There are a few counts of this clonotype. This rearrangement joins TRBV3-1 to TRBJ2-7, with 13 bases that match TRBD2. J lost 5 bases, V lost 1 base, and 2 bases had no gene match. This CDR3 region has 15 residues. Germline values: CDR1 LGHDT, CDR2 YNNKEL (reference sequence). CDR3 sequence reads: CASSQVGLAGDEQYF. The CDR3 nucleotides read TGTGCCAGCAGCCAAGTAGGACTAGCGGGAGACGAGCAGTACTTC.

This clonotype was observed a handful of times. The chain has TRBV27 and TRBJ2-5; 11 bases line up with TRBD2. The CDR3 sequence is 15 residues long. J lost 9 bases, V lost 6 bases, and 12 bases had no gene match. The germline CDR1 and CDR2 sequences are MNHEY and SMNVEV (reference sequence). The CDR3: CASSPLAGAKGAQYF. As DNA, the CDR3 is TGTGCCAGCAGCCCACTAGCGGGGGCCAAAGGGGCCCAGTACTTC.

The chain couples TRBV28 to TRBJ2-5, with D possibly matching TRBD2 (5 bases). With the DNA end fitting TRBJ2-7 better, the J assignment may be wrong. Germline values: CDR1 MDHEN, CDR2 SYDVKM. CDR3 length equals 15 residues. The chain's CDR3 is CASTTSPGSGYEQYF. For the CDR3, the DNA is TGTGCCAGCACCACCTCCCCGGGGAGCGGCTACGAGCAGTACTTC.

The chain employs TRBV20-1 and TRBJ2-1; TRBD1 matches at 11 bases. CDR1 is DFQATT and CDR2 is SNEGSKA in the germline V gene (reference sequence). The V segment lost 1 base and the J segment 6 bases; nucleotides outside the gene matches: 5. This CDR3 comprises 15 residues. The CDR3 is CSARGGGTGGNEQFF. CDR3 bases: TGCAGTGCTAGAGGAGGGGGGACAGGGGGCAATGAGCAGTTCTTC.

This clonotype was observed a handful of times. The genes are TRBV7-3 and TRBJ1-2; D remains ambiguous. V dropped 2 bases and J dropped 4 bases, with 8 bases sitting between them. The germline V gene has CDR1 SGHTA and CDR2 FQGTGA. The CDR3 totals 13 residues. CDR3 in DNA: TGTGCCAGCAGCTTAGATGCGGGCTATGGCTACACCTTC. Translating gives CASSLDAGYGYTF.

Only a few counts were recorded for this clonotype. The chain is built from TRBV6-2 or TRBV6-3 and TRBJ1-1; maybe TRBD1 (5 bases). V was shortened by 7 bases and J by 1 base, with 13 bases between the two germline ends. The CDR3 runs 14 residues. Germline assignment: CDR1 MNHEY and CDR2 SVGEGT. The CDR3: CASMIQGRNTEAFF. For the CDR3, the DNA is TGTGCCAGCATGATCCAGGGTAGGAACACTGAAGCTTTCTTT.

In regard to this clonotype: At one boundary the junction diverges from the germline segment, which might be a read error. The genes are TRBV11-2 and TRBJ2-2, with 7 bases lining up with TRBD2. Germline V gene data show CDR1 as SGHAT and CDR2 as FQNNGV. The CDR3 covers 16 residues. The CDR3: CASSSPKGGGTGKLFF. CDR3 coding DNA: TGTGCCAGCAGCTCCCCCAAGGGCGGGGGTACCGGGAAGCTGTTTTTT. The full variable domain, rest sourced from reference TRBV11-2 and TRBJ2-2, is EAGVAQSPRYKIIEKRQSVAFWCNPISGHATLYWYQQILGQGPKLLIQFQNNGVVDDSQLPKDRFSAERLKGVDSTLKIQPAKLEDSAVYLCASSSPKGGGTGKLFFGEGSRLTVL.